This TCR beta chain was identified during a study of Graves' ophthalmopathy and Graves' hyperthyroidism. Amplification from RNA transcripts yielded the TCR beta CDR3 regions. HTBI-primed RT-PCR formed the first round, and a multiplex PCR formed the second. MiXCR, applied by TCRdb to the multiplex PCR reads, yields one record per CDR3 protein. The sample lists 300,000 to 400,000 distinct CDR3 sequences; roughly 16% were seen once. This clonotype has at least ten counts. Having ophthalmopathy, the donors showed moderate-to-severe activity, CAS ≥3 and NOSPECS ≥4, with disease lasting under 3 months. Diagnostic conclusions were grounded in clinical symptoms, serum thyroxine, TRAb, thyroid ultrasound and orbital computed tomography. The PBMCs originated from more than 8 ml of fresh peripheral blood. Trimming removed 4 bases at V and 6 bases at J, with 13 bases between. CDR3 length: 15 amino acids. In germline, CDR1 is SGHTA, CDR2 FQGTGA.

The clonotype comes from an adult man with Graves' ophthalmopathy. This rearrangement joins TRBV7-3 to TRBJ1-6; possible D gene TRBD1, 5 bases. Material: peripheral blood. The CDR3 bases are TGTGCCAGCAGCTCGCAGGGTGGGTTTAATTCACCCCTCCACTTT. This sequence encodes CASSSQGGFNSPLHF.